The 10 T cell receptor beta chains in this list originate from one sample, sequenced in a study of shared clonotypes between healthy human individuals. Repertoires were generated with immunoSEQ multiplex PCR, while TCRdb's copy carries only in-frame clones and drops some. Seen here are a few million clones, approximately 92% observed once, and the top ten hold over 0.12%. Specimen: naive CD4+ T cells sorted from blood. The sample's subset: CD45RA+ positively selected. The receptors here all came from a man aged 18 to 29 in good health.

This clone has only one observation. The V and J genes are TRBV9 and TRBJ2-7; 13 bases are shared with TRBD2. This CDR3 is 15 amino acids long. V lost 1 base and J lost 5; bases outside the gene matches: 3. Looked up from germline, CDR1 is SGDLS and CDR2 is YYNGEE. The CDR3 region has the DNA TGTGCCAGCAGCGTACATGGACTAGCGGGGGACGAGCAGTACTTC. This translates into CASSVHGLAGDEQYF.

V gene TRBV7-9 combines with J gene TRBJ2-7; D may be TRBD2 (7 bases). The CDR3 runs 19 residues. V gave up 3 bases and J gave up 5 bases, with 29 bases separating them. Germline CDR1 and CDR2: SEHNR and FQNEAQ (reference sequence). The CDR3 bases are TGTGCCAGCAGCTTGGGCATACGGAACAGGGCAGGGAGCGGGGACGAGCAGTACTTC. Its protein product is CASSLGIRNRAGSGDEQYF.

The CDR3 nucleotides read TGTGCCTGGAGTCTCAGAGAGGGCGGGGAGCTGTTTTTT. This gives the protein CAWSLREGGELFF. The chain is built from TRBV30 and TRBJ2-2, with D maybe TRBD2 (5 bases). Trimming cost V 2 bases and J 7 bases, with 11 bases left between them. Germline V gene lookup returns CDR1 GTSNPN and CDR2 SVGIG (reference sequence). The CDR3 contains 13 residues.

As for this clone: Within the sample, other DNA sequences also encode this same CDR3. The chain uses TRBV19 and TRBJ2-7; a weak D match, TRBD2 (5 bases). Germline V gene data show CDR1 as LNHDA and CDR2 as SQIVND (reference sequence). The ends were cut back, 5 bases at V and 0 bases at J, with 11 bases in the middle. The length of the CDR3 is 14 residues. The CDR3 DNA reads TGTGCCAGTAGTGTCGGACTCGACTCCTACGAGCAGTACTTC. This gives the protein CASSVGLDSYEQYF.

V and J are TRBV19 and TRBJ1-6, with a weak D call TRBD1 (5 bases). The germline V and J ends were trimmed by 10 bases and 4 bases, with 14 bases remaining between them. CDR1 LNHDA and CDR2 SQIVND come from the germline V gene (reference sequence). The CDR3 contains 14 residues. CDR3 protein: CATHPGKYNSPLHF. CDR3 bases: TGTGCCACTCACCCAGGGAAATATAATTCACCCCTCCACTTT.

V is TRBV6-1 and J is TRBJ1-1, with TRBD1 identical over 8 bases. The CDR3 totals 14 residues. V dropped 4 bases and J dropped 3; count of bases not matched to a gene: 4. CDR1 MNHNS and CDR2 SASEGT come from the germline V gene. CDR3 bases: TGTGCCAGCAGTGCGACAGGGGTCGACACTGAAGCTTTCTTT. Protein: CASSATGVDTEAFF.

The V and J genes are TRBV21-1 and TRBJ2-5. TRBV21-1 corresponds to a pseudogene. The CDR3 loop spans 13 amino acids. The CDR3 sequence is CASRGTSQETQYF. The CDR3 DNA sequence: TGTGCCAGCAGAGGAACAAGCCAAGAGACCCAGTACTTC.

The gene calls are TRBV2 and TRBJ2-1; D may be TRBD2 (6 bases). Trimming stripped 7 bases from V and 4 bases from J, with 17 bases between. Germline loops: CDR1 SNHLY, CDR2 FYNNEI. CDR3 length equals 15 residues. CDR3 DNA sequence: TGTGCCAGCAACCAACCGGGAGATACATACAATGAGCAGTTCTTC. It is translated as CASNQPGDTYNEQFF.

This chain connects TRBV9 to TRBJ1-4, with D possibly TRBD1 on 5 matching bases. The germline V gene encodes CDR1 SGDLS and CDR2 YYNGEE. V was pared by 0 bases and J by 4 bases, with 19 bases between. This CDR3 comprises 18 residues. CDR3 DNA sequence: TGTGCCAGCAGCGTAGCAACAGGAACTCCCTATATTAATGAAAAACTGTTTTTT. Translation: CASSVATGTPYINEKLFF.

For this clone: One junction end does not reproduce the germline sequence, and a read error may be involved. This chain connects TRBV6-1 to TRBJ1-6; D gene uncertain. The CDR3 is 12 residues long. CDR1 is MNHNS, CDR2 SASEGT, per germline. In nucleotides, the CDR3 is TGTGCCAGCGGTGAGTCTGATTCACCCCTCCACTTT. Translation gives CASGESDSPLHF.